This T cell receptor (beta chain) is from a study of blood T cell repertoires in COVID-19. J was trimmed by 2 bases and V by 6 bases; bases with no gene match: 7. The germline gives CDR1 SGHTA, CDR2 FQGNSA. There are 15 residues in the CDR3. Data came from immunoSEQ multiplex PCR; TCRdb stores just in-frame clones and leaves some out. This table holds a few hundred thousand clones, 85% found once. This clone was seen just once. The chain carries TRBV7-2 and TRBJ1-2; 9 bases line up with TRBD1. This sequence originates from a woman in her fifties or sixties who had been exposed to COVID-19. Sequencing was carried out using PBMCs or T cells enriched from blood (not recorded which). The CDR3 DNA sequence: TGTGCCAGCAGTCAGTCTGGGACAGGGAACTATGGCTACACCTTC. It specifies CASSQSGTGNYGYTF.